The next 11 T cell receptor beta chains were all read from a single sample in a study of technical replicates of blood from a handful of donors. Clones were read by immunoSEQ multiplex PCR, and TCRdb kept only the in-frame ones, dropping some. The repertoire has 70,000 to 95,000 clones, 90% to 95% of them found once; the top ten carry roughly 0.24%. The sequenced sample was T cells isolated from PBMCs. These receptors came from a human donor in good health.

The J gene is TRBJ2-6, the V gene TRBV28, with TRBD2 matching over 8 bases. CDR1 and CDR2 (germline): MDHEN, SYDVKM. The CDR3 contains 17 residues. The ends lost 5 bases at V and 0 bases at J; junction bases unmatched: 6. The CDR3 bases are TGTGCCAGCAGTGAACTAGCGGCACCCTCTGGGGCCAACGTCCTGACTTTC. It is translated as CASSELAAPSGANVLTF.

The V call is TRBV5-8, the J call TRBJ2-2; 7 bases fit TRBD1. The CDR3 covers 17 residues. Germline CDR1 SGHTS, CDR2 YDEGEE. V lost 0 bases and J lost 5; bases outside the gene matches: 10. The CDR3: CASSLAVVAGGTGELFF. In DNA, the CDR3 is TGTGCCAGCAGCTTGGCGGTTGTGGCAGGGGGTACCGGGGAGCTGTTTTTT.

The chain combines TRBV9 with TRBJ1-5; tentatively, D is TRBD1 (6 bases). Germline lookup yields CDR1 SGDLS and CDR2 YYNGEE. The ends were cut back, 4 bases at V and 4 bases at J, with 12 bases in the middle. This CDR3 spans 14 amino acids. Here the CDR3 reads CASSQGQHNQPQHF. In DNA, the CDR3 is TGTGCCAGCAGCCAAGGACAGCATAATCAGCCCCAGCATTTT.

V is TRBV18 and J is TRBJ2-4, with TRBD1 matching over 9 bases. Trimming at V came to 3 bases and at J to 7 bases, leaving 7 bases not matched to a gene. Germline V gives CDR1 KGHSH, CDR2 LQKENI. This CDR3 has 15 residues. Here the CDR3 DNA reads TGTGCCAGCTCACCGATAGGGACAGGGAGGAACATTCAGTACTTC. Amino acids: CASSPIGTGRNIQYF.

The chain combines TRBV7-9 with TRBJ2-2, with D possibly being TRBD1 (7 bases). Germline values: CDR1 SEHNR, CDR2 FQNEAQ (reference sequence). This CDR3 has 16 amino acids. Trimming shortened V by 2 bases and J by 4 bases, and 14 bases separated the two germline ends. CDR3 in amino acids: CASSLKTGRSTGELFF. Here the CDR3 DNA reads TGTGCCAGCAGCTTAAAGACAGGGAGGAGCACCGGGGAGCTGTTTTTT.

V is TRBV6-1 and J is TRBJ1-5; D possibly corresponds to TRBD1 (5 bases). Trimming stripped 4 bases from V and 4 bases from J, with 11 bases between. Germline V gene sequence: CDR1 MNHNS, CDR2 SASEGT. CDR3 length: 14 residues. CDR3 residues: CASSAGHINQPQHF. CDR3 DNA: TGTGCCAGCAGTGCCGGACACATTAATCAGCCCCAGCATTTT.

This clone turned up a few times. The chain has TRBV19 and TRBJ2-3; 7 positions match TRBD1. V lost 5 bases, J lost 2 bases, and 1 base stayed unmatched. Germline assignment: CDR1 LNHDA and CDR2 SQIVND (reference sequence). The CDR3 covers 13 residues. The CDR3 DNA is TGTGCCAGTAGTGGGACAGTCACAGATACGCAGTATTTT. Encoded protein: CASSGTVTDTQYF. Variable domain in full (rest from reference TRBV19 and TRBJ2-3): DGGITQSPKYLFRKEGQNVTLSCEQNLNHDAMYWYRQDPGQGLRLIYYSQIVNDFQKGDIAEGYSVSREKKESFPLTVTSAQKNPTAFYLCASSGTVTDTQYFGPGTRLTVL.

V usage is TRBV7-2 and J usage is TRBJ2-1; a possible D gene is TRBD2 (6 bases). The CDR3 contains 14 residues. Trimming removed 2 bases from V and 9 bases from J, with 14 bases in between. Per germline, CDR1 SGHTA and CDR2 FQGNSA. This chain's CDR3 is CASSLYAGPTEQFF. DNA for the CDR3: TGTGCCAGCAGCTTATATGCGGGACCCACTGAGCAGTTCTTC.

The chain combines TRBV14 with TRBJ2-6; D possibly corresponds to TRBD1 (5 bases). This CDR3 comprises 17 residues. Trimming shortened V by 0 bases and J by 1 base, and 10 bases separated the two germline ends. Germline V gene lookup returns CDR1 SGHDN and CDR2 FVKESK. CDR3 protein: CASSQDRTPSGANVLTF. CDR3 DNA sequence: TGTGCCAGCAGCCAAGATAGGACACCTTCTGGGGCCAACGTCCTGACTTTC.

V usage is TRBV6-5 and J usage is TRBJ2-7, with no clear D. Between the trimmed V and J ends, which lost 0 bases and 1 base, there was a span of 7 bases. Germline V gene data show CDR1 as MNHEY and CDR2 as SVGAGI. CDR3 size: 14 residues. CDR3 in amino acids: CASSYSLKSYEQYF. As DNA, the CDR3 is TGTGCCAGCAGTTACTCACTCAAGTCCTACGAGCAGTACTTC.

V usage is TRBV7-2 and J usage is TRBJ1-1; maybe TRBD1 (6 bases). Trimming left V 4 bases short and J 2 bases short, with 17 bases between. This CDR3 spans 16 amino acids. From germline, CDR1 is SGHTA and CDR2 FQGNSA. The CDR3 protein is CASSSNGQNFNTEAFF. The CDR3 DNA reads TGTGCCAGCAGCTCCAACGGACAGAACTTTAACACTGAAGCTTTCTTT.